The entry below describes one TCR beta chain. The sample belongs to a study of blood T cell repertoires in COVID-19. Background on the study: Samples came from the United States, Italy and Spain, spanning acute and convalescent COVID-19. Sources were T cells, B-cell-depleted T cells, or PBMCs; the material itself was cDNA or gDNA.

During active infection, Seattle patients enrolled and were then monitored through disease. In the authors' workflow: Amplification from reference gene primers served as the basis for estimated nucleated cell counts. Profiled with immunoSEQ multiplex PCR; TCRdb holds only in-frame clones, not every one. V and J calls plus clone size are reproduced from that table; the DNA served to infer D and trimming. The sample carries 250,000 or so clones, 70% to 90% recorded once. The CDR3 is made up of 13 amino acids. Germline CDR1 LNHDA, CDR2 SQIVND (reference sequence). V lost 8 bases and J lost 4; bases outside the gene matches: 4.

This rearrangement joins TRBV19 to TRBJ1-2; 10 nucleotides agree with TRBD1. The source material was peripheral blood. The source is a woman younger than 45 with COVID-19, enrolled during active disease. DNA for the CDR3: TGTGCCAGTGGACAGGGGGGATTCTATGGCTACACCTTC. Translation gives CASGQGGFYGYTF.